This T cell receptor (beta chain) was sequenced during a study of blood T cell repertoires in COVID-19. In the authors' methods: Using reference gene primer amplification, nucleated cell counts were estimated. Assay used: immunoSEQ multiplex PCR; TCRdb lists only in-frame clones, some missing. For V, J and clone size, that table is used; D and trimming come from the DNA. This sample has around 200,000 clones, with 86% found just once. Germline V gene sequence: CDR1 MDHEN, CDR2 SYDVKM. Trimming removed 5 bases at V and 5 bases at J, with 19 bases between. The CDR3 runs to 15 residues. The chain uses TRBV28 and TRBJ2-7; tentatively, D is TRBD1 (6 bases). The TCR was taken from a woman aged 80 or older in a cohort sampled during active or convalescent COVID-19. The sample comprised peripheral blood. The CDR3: CASSPPRGFEHEQYF. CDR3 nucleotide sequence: TGTGCCAGCAGTCCCCCTAGGGGGTTCGAGCACGAGCAGTACTTC. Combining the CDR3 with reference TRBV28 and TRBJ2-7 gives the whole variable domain DVKVTQSSRYLVKRTGEKVFLECVQDMDHENMFWYRQDPGLGLRLIYFSYDVKMKEKGDIPEGYSVSREKKERFSLILESASTNQTSMYLCASSPPRGFEHEQYFGPGTRLTVT.